The 32 T cell receptor beta chains presented below share a single source sample, sequenced in a study of regulatory T cells in long-lasting Graves disease. For TCR beta, libraries came from iRepertoire HTBI primers and Arm-PCR of CDR3 regions. MiXCR, applied by TCRdb to the multiplex PCR reads, yields one record per CDR3 protein. The top ten clones hold 8.5% to 10% of a sample with about 540,000 distinct CDR3 sequences, 13% of them seen once. Time point here: newly diagnosed GD, antithyroid drugs for less than 3 months. From PBMCs, RNA was extracted and then used to make the TCR library. The sample also formed part of further work on T cells in Graves' hyperthyroidism and ophthalmopathy.

Source: peripheral blood mononuclear cells (PBMCs), taken at new diagnosis, from a patient treated with antithyroid drugs. The source is a young man with Graves disease.

The V call is TRBV29-1, the J call TRBJ2-7; no definite D call. Germline CDR1 SQVTM, CDR2 ANQGSEA. V was shortened by 2 bases and J by 2 bases, with 10 bases between the two germline ends. CDR3 length: 13 residues. Here the CDR3 DNA reads TGCAGCGTTGAAATGGGGAACCCCTACGAGCAGTACTTC. It encodes CSVEMGNPYEQYF.

The sample holds many counts of this clonotype. The rearrangement uses TRBV30 and TRBJ2-1, with D unresolved. V was shortened by 1 base and J by 5 bases, with 6 bases between the two germline ends. The CDR3 is made up of 12 amino acids. Germline assignment: CDR1 GTSNPN and CDR2 SVGIG (reference sequence). The DNA of the CDR3 is TGTGCCTGGAGTGATTCCGACAATGAGCAGTTCTTC. Its protein is CAWSDSDNEQFF.

This clonotype was detected ten times or more. This rearrangement joins TRBV12-3 or TRBV12-4 to TRBJ2-2; D perhaps matches TRBD2 (6 bases). CDR3 length equals 14 residues. Trimming shortened V by 8 bases and J by 3 bases, and 13 bases separated the two germline ends. The CDR3 reads CASEKLADTGELFF. CDR3 DNA: TGTGCCAGCGAAAAACTAGCAGACACCGGGGAGCTGTTTTTT.

CDR3 amino acids: CASLQDNEQFF. For the CDR3, the DNA is TGTGCCTCCCTACAGGACAATGAGCAGTTCTTC. V and J are TRBV19 and TRBJ2-1, with a weak D call TRBD1 (5 bases). The CDR3 contains 11 residues. Trimming cost V 11 bases and J 5 bases, with 10 bases left between them. The germline CDR1 and CDR2 sequences are LNHDA and SQIVND (reference sequence).

The V and J genes are TRBV19 and TRBJ2-7, with D tentatively TRBD1 or TRBD2 (5 bases each). There are 13 residues in the CDR3. V lost 6 bases and J lost 2, with 11 bases in between. Germline values: CDR1 LNHDA, CDR2 SQIVND (reference sequence). CDR3 residues: CASSRDETYEQYF. The CDR3 region has the DNA TGTGCCAGTAGCCGGGACGAGACCTACGAGCAGTACTTC.

This clonotype occurred many times. The CDR3 DNA reads as TGTGCCAGCAGAGAATCGGGACGCAACTCCGAGCAGTACTTC. Translation: CASRESGRNSEQYF. V and J are TRBV28 and TRBJ2-7, with D perhaps being TRBD1 or TRBD2 (5 bases each). V lost 6 bases and J 6 bases, leaving 18 bases between the germline ends. The CDR3 is made up of 14 amino acids. The germline gives CDR1 MDHEN, CDR2 SYDVKM.

The sample holds many counts of this clonotype. The chain links TRBV12-3 or TRBV12-4 to TRBJ2-7; 9 bases match TRBD2. The CDR3 has 16 residues. V shed 5 bases and J 2 bases; nucleotides not matched to a gene: 10. CDR3 amino acids: CASSPLLTSGAYEQYF. CDR3 DNA: TGTGCCAGCAGTCCTCTACTGACTAGCGGAGCCTACGAGCAGTACTTC.

The table lists this clonotype with many counts. The rearrangement joins TRBV12-5 to TRBJ2-3; 9 bases map to TRBD2. Looked up from germline, CDR1 is LGHNT and CDR2 is FRNRAP. The CDR3 sequence is 16 residues long. With 3 bases clipped from V and 2 bases from J, the junction kept 6 bases outside the gene matches. The CDR3 DNA sequence: TGTGCTAGTGGTTTCATAGCGGGGGCTATCACAGATACGCAGTATTTT. The encoded protein is CASGFIAGAITDTQYF.

This chain uses TRBV6-1 with TRBJ2-5; weak D call: TRBD1 (6 bases). Germline lookup yields CDR1 MNHNS and CDR2 SASEGT. Between the trimmed V and J ends, which lost 8 bases and 2 bases, there was a span of 18 bases. CDR3 size: 15 residues. Here the CDR3 DNA reads TGTGCCAGCGGGACGATCCTGGACAGTCAAGAGACCCAGTACTTC. This gives the protein CASGTILDSQETQYF.

On this clonotype itself: A much larger clone is a single base away; this may be a read error. This chain uses TRBV18 with TRBJ2-1; perhaps D is TRBD1 or TRBD2 (5 bases each). Germline CDR1 reads KGHSH; CDR2 reads LQKENI. Trimming cost V 7 bases and J 5 bases, with 12 bases left between them. CDR3 length equals 13 residues. The CDR3 DNA is TGTGCCAGCTTACGAGGGACCAACAATGAGCAGTTCTTC. The encoded protein is CASLRGTNNEQFF.

In its sample, this clonotype was seen a few times. This chain uses TRBV20-1 with TRBJ2-1; D is unclear. V was cut by 4 bases and J by 13 bases, with 11 bases left in between. The germline gives CDR1 DFQATT, CDR2 SNEGSKA (reference sequence). The CDR3 spans 10 residues. This CDR3 is CSATDVVQFF. The CDR3 region has the DNA TGCAGTGCTACGGATGTAGTCCAGTTCTTC.

Only a few counts were recorded for this clonotype. J is TRBJ1-6 and V is TRBV5-6; possible D gene TRBD1, 6 bases. Germline V gene lookup returns CDR1 SGHDT and CDR2 YYEEEE. The V end was cut by 1 base, the J end by 7 bases, with 12 bases between. The CDR3 runs to 15 residues. Here the CDR3 DNA reads TGTGCCAGCAGCTTGTGGGGGGCAGGGAATTCACCCCTCCACTTT. Translating gives CASSLWGAGNSPLHF.

This clonotype was observed at least ten times. The rearrangement joins TRBV5-1 to TRBJ2-1, with a weak D call TRBD1 (5 bases). V was pared by 0 bases and J by 6 bases, with 10 bases between. CDR1 SGHRS and CDR2 YFSETQ come from the germline V gene. The CDR3 extends over 14 amino acids. The CDR3 sequence: CASSLGWGGNEQFF. For the CDR3, the DNA is TGCGCCAGCAGCTTGGGTTGGGGCGGCAATGAGCAGTTCTTC.

Many counts were recorded for this clonotype. Relative to the germline gene, one junction end is altered; a read error may explain this. The V and J genes are TRBV12-3 or TRBV12-4 and TRBJ2-7, with a tentative D call TRBD1 (5 bases). This CDR3 is 13 amino acids long. In nucleotides, the CDR3 is TGTGCCAGCAGCTTAGATAGGGGTAACGAGCAGTACTTC. This codes for CASSLDRGNEQYF.

This clonotype occurred a few times. V usage is TRBV20-1 and J usage is TRBJ1-2; D ambiguous. V lost 3 bases to trimming and J lost 0 bases, with 11 bases between them. This CDR3 is 14 amino acids long. From germline, CDR1 is DFQATT and CDR2 SNEGSKA (reference sequence). The CDR3 is CSASIQTTNYGYTF. In nucleotides, the CDR3 is TGCAGTGCTAGTATCCAGACTACTAACTATGGCTACACCTTC.

This clonotype was counted at least ten times. The genes are TRBV5-6 and TRBJ2-5; the D is unclear. Germline CDR1 SGHDT, CDR2 YYEEEE. This CDR3 region has 13 residues. The germline V and J ends were trimmed by 4 bases and 5 bases, with 12 bases remaining between them. The chain's CDR3 is CASSGVQKETQYF. For the CDR3, the DNA is TGTGCCAGCAGCGGAGTTCAAAAGGAGACCCAGTACTTC.

This chain connects TRBV2 to TRBJ1-1; TRBD1 agrees at 8 bases. The CDR3 extends over 17 amino acids. Germline trimming cut 8 bases from V and 1 base from J; bases unmatched to any gene: 15. CDR1 and CDR2 from the germline V gene are SNHLY and FYNNEI. The CDR3 DNA reads as TGTGCCAGCTCAGGGGGCCGGGACGGCGGCCCGAACACTGAAGCTTTCTTT. This encodes CASSGGRDGGPNTEAFF.

Many counts were recorded for this clonotype. The chain uses TRBV20-1 and TRBJ1-2; no reliable D call. This CDR3 spans 15 amino acids. V gave up 0 bases and J gave up 5 bases, with 16 bases separating them. In germline, CDR1 is DFQATT, CDR2 SNEGSKA (reference sequence). The chain's CDR3 is CSARDRKGSRYGYTF. CDR3 coding DNA: TGCAGTGCTAGAGATAGGAAAGGAAGTCGGTATGGCTACACCTTC.

A word on this clonotype: No conserved phenylalanine or tryptophan ends this CDR3, so it is likely a read error. The chain couples TRBV12-3 or TRBV12-4 to TRBJ2-7, with 7 nucleotides matching TRBD2. The CDR3 spans 16 residues. After removal of 6 bases from V and 8 bases from J, the junction contained 19 bases not matched to a gene. CDR3 sequence reads: CASSRWMRDYRYKQYL. In nucleotides, the CDR3 is TGTGCCAGCAGCCGATGGATGAGGGACTACAGGTACAAGCAGTACCTC.

This clonotype was counted ten times or more. The chain is built from TRBV20-1 and TRBJ2-1; D gene ambiguous. Trimming removed 6 bases from V and 5 bases from J, with 14 bases in between. The germline V gene encodes CDR1 DFQATT and CDR2 SNEGSKA (reference sequence). The CDR3 extends over 13 amino acids. CDR3 in amino acids: CSARWGWDNEQFF. CDR3 bases: TGCAGTGCCAGATGGGGTTGGGACAATGAGCAGTTCTTC.

In its sample, this clonotype was seen many times. V gene TRBV29-1 combines with J gene TRBJ2-7; no clear D gene. Germline V gene sequence: CDR1 SQVTM, CDR2 ANQGSEA. V lost 7 bases, J lost 5 bases, and 12 bases lay in between. The CDR3 is 11 residues long. The CDR3 here is CSAAGRHEQYF. The CDR3 region has the DNA TGCAGCGCAGCCGGCAGGCACGAGCAGTACTTC.

Worth noting for this clonotype: With a much larger clone just one base away, this may be a read error. CDR3 nucleotide sequence: TGTGCCAGCAGGTGGACTAGCGGGAGCACAGATACGCAGTATTTT. This sequence encodes CASRWTSGSTDTQYF. The genes are TRBV12-3 or TRBV12-4 and TRBJ2-3; 11 bases are a match to TRBD2. The CDR3 runs to 15 residues. Unmatched junction bases numbered 2, after V lost 6 bases and J lost 0 bases.

This clonotype was observed many times. The gene calls are TRBV20-1 and TRBJ2-1; D is ambiguous. CDR1 is DFQATT and CDR2 is SNEGSKA in the germline V gene (reference sequence). This CDR3 has 14 residues. Trimming took 6 bases from V and 0 from J, leaving 12 bases between them. CDR3 in amino acids: CSARRVASYNEQFF. The DNA for the CDR3 is TGCAGTGCCAGAAGGGTAGCCTCCTACAATGAGCAGTTCTTC.

This clonotype was detected many times. In DNA form, the CDR3 reads TGTGCCAGCAGTTTGGTCGGTTTGGCGGGAGGAAAGAGGGAGACCCAGTACTTC. Translating gives CASSLVGLAGGKRETQYF. The V and J genes are TRBV27 and TRBJ2-5; 8 positions agree with TRBD2. Trimming at V came to 3 bases and at J to 5 bases, leaving 17 bases not matched to a gene. The CDR3 is made up of 18 amino acids. CDR1 is MNHEY and CDR2 is SMNVEV in the germline V gene (reference sequence).

Many counts were recorded for this clonotype. The chain joins TRBV24-1 to TRBJ1-1; D is perhaps TRBD1 (5 bases). Trimming removed 5 bases from V and 4 bases from J, with 13 bases in between. The germline V gene has CDR1 KGHDR and CDR2 SFDVKD. The CDR3 has 14 amino acids. The chain's CDR3 is CATSVNGGATEAFF. The CDR3 DNA is TGTGCCACCAGTGTCAACGGAGGGGCCACTGAAGCTTTCTTT.

There are many counts of this clonotype. This chain links TRBV19 with TRBJ2-3; weak D call: TRBD2 (6 bases). The CDR3 extends over 13 amino acids. Trimming took off 9 bases at V and 2 bases at J, with 12 bases between the two ends. Per germline, CDR1 LNHDA and CDR2 SQIVND (reference sequence). The CDR3 nucleotides read TGTGCCAGCTCACGGGGGAACACAGATACGCAGTATTTT. Protein product: CASSRGNTDTQYF. Looking up the rest from reference TRBV19 and TRBJ2-3 gives the full variable domain: DGGITQSPKYLFRKEGQNVTLSCEQNLNHDAMYWYRQDPGQGLRLIYYSQIVNDFQKGDIAEGYSVSREKKESFPLTVTSAQKNPTAFYLCASSRGNTDTQYFGPGTRLTVL.

In its sample, this clonotype was seen many times. The chain has TRBV20-1 and TRBJ2-7; the D is unclear. The CDR3 has 13 residues. Germline V gene sequence: CDR1 DFQATT, CDR2 SNEGSKA (reference sequence). V lost 0 bases, J lost 3 bases, and 9 bases lay in between. The CDR3 sequence: CSARDGLLYEQYF. The DNA for the CDR3 is TGCAGTGCTAGAGATGGCCTACTCTACGAGCAGTACTTC.

Many counts were recorded for this clonotype. This chain links TRBV10-1 with TRBJ2-5, with D possibly TRBD2 on 5 matching bases. This CDR3 is 13 amino acids long. V was shortened by 2 bases and J by 5 bases, with 9 bases between the two germline ends. CDR1 WNHNN and CDR2 SYGVQD come from the germline V gene (reference sequence). CDR3 in DNA: TGCGCCAGCAGTGAGCGGACGGGGGAGACCCAGTACTTC. The encoded protein is CASSERTGETQYF.

The chain combines TRBV27 with TRBJ2-3; TRBD2 aligns across 13 bases. The J segment lost 4 bases and the V segment lost 0 bases, leaving 1 base of the junction unmatched. The CDR3 extends over 16 amino acids. In germline, CDR1 is MNHEY, CDR2 SMNVEV (reference sequence). The CDR3 coding sequence is TGTGCCAGCAGTTTATCTACTAGCGGGAGGGCAGATACGCAGTATTTT. This encodes CASSLSTSGRADTQYF.

This clonotype was counted between two and nine times. The CDR3 coding sequence is TGTGCCACCAGCAGAACTTTGAACAATGAGCAGTTCTTC. It specifies CATSRTLNNEQFF. The chain employs TRBV15 and TRBJ2-1; no reliable D call. V was pared by 2 bases and J by 5 bases, with 7 bases between. This CDR3 comprises 13 residues. The V gene's germline CDR1 is LNHNV and CDR2 YYDKDF (reference sequence).

This chain links TRBV19 with TRBJ2-1, with D perhaps matching TRBD2 (6 bases). The germline V gene encodes CDR1 LNHDA and CDR2 SQIVND (reference sequence). This CDR3 comprises 15 residues. Trimming cost V 9 bases and J 4 bases, with 19 bases left between them. CDR3 in DNA: TGTGCCAGGCCAGCCTCAAATCGGGAGTACAATGAGCAGTTCTTC. This translates into CARPASNREYNEQFF.

The CDR3 DNA sequence: TGTGCCAGCAGCTCAAATAGCGGGAGATCAGATACGCAGTATTTT. Its protein product is CASSSNSGRSDTQYF. The chain carries TRBV7-2 and TRBJ2-3; 9 bases are shared with TRBD2. V lost 4 bases to trimming and J lost 4 bases; unmatched junction nucleotides: 6. CDR1 and CDR2 (germline): SGHTA, FQGNSA. There are 15 residues in the CDR3.